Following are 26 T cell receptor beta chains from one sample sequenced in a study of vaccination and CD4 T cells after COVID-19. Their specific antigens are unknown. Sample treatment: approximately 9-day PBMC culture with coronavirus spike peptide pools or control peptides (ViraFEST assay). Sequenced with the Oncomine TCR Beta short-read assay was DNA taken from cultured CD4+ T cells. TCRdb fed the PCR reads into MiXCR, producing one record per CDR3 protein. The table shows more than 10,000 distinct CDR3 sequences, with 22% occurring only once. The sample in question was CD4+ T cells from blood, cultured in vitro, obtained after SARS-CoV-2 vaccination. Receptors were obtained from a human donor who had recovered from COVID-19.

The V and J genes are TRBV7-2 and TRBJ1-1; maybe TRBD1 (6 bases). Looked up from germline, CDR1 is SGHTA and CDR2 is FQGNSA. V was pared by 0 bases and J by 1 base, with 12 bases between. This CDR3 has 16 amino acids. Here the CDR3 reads CASSLAYRAKNTEAFF. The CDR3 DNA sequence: TGTGCCAGCAGCTTAGCCTACAGGGCGAAGAACACTGAAGCTTTCTTT.

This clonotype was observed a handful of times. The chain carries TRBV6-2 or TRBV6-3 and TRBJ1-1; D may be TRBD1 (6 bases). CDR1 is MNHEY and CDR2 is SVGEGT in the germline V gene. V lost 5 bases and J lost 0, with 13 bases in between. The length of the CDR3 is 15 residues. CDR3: CASSPDRSVNTEAFF. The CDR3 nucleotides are TGTGCCAGCAGTCCCGACAGGTCCGTGAACACTGAAGCTTTCTTT.

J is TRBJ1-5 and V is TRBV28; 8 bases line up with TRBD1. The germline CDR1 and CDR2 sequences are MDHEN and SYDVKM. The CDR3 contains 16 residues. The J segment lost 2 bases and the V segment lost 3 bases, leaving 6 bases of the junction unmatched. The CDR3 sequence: CASSFGQGGRNQPQHF. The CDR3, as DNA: TGTGCCAGCAGTTTTGGACAGGGCGGGCGCAATCAGCCCCAGCATTTT.

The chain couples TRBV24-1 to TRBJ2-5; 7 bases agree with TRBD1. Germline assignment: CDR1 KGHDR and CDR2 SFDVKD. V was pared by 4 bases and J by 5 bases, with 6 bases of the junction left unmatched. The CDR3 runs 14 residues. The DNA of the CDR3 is TGTGCCACCAGTGAGACAGGGTCCGGGGAGACCCAGTACTTC. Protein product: CATSETGSGETQYF.

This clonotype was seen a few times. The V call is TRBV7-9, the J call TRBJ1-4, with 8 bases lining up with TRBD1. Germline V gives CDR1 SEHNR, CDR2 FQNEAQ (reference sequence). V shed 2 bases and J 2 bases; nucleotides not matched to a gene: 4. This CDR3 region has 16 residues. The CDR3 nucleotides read TGTGCCAGCAGCTTATCGCAGGGGGCCACTAATGAAAAACTGTTTTTT. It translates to CASSLSQGATNEKLFF.

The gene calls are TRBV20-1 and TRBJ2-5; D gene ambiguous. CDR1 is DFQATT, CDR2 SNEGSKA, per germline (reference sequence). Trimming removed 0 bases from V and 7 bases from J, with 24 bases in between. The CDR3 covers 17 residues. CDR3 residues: CSARDLRHGSSAATQYF. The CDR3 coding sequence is TGCAGTGCTAGAGATCTTCGGCATGGATCGTCCGCCGCGACCCAGTACTTC.

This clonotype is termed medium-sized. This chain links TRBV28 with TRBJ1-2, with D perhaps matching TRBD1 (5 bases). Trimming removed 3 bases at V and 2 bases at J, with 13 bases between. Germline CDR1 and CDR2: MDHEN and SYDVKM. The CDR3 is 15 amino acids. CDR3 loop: CASSLGGPGNYGYTF. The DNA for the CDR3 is TGTGCCAGCAGTTTGGGGGGACCGGGGAACTATGGCTACACCTTC.

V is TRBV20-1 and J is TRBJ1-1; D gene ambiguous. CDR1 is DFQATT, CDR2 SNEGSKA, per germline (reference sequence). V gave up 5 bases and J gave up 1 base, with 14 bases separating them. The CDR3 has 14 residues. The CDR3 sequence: CSAYRATQNTEAFF. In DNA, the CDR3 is TGCAGTGCTTATCGGGCCACTCAGAACACTGAAGCTTTCTTT.

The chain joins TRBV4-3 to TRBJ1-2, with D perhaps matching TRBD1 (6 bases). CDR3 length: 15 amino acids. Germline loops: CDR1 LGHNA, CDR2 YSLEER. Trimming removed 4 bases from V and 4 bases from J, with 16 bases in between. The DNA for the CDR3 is TGCGCCAGCAGCCGAGAAAGGGGGTCTCTCTATGGCTACACCTTC. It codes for CASSRERGSLYGYTF.

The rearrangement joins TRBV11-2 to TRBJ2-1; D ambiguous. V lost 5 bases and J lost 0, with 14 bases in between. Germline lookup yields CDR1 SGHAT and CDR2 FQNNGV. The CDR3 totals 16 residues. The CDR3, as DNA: TGTGCCAGCAGCCTCCTGGCGGTTAGCTCCTACAATGAGCAGTTCTTC. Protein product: CASSLLAVSSYNEQFF. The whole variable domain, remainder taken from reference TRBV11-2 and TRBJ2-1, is EAGVAQSPRYKIIEKRQSVAFWCNPISGHATLYWYQQILGQGPKLLIQFQNNGVVDDSQLPKDRFSAERLKGVDSTLKIQPAKLEDSAVYLCASSLLAVSSYNEQFFGPGTRLTVL.

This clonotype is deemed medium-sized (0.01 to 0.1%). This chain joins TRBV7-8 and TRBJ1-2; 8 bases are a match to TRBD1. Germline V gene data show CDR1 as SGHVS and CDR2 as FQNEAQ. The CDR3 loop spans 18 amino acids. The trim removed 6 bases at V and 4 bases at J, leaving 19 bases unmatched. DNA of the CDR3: TGTGCCAGCAGAAGAGGGTACCTTAGATCGGACAGGGTCTATGGCTACACCTTC. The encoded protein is CASRRGYLRSDRVYGYTF.

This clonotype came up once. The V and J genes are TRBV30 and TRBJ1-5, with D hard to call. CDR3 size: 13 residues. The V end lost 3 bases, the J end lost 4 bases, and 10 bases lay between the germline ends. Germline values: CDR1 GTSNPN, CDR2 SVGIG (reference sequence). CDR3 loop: CAWSSRPNQPQHF. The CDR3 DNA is TGTGCCTGGAGCTCGAGGCCAAATCAGCCCCAGCATTTT.

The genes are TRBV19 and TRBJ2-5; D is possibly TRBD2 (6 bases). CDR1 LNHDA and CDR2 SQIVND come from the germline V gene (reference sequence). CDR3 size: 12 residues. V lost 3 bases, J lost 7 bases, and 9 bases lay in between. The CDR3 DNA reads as TGTGCCAGTAGTATTCAGGGAGGGACCCAGTACTTC. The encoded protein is CASSIQGGTQYF.

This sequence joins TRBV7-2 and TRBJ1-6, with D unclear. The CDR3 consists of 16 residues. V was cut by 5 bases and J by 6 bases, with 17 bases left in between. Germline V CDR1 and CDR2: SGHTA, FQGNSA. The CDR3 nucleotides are TGTGCCAGCAGCCTCCAAGTAGGCAGGACTAATTCACCCCTCCACTTT. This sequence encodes CASSLQVGRTNSPLHF. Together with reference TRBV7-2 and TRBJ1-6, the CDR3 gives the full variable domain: GAGVSQSPSNKVTEKGKDVELRCDPISGHTALYWYRQSLGQGLEFLIYFQGNSAPDKSGLPSDRFSAERTGGSVSTLTIQRTQQEDSAVYLCASSLQVGRTNSPLHFGNGTRLTVT.

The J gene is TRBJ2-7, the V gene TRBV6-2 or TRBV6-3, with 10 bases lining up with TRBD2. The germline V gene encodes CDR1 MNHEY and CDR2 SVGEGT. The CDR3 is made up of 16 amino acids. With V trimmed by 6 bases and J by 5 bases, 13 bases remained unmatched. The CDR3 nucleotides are TGTGCCAGCAGCCGTACTAGCGGGAACACCATAGACGAGCAGTACTTC. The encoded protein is CASSRTSGNTIDEQYF.

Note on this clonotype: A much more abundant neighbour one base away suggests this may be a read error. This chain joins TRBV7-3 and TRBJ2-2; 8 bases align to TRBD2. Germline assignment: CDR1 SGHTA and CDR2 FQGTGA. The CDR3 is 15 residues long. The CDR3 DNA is TGTGTCAGCAGTCGGGAGGGGGGCGGCACCGGGGAGCTGTTTTTT. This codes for CVSSREGGGTGELFF.

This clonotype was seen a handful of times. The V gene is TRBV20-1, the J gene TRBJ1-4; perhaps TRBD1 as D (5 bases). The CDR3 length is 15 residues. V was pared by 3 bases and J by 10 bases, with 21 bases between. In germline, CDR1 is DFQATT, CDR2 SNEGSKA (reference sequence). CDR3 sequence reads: CSASRVGLGRGKLFF. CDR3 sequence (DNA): TGCAGTGCTAGCCGCGTCGGGCTGGGTAGGGGAAAACTGTTTTTT.

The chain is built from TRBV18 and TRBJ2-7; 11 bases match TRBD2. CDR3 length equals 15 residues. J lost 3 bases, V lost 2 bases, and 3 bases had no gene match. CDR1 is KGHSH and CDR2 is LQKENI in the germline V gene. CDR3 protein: CASSPGLAGHYEQYF. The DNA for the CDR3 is TGTGCCAGCTCACCAGGACTAGCGGGCCACTACGAGCAGTACTTC. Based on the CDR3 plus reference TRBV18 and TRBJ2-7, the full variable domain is NAGVMQNPRHLVRRRGQEARLRCSPMKGHSHVYWYRQLPEEGLKFMVYLQKENIIDESGMPKERFSAEFPKEGPSILRIQQVVRGDSAAYFCASSPGLAGHYEQYFGPGTRLTVT.

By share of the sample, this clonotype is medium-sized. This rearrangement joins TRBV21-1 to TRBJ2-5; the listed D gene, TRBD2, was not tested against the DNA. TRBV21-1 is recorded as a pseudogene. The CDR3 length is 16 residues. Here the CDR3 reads CASSSHPSGHQETQYF. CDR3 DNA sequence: TGTGCCAGCAGCTCCCATCCTAGCGGCCACCAAGAGACCCAGTACTTC.

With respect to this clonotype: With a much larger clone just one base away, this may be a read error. The CDR3 coding sequence is TGTGTCAGCAGCGCAAATTTAGATACGCAGTATTTT. Amino acid sequence: CVSSANLDTQYF. The rearrangement uses TRBV7-6 and TRBJ2-3; D ambiguous. The germline V gene encodes CDR1 SGHVS and CDR2 FNYEAQ. This CDR3 contains 12 residues.

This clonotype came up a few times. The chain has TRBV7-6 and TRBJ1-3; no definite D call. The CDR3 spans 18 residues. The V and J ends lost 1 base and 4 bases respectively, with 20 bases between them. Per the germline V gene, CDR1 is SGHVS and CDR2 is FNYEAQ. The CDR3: CASSLGVGQSKLGNTIYF. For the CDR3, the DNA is TGTGCCAGCAGCTTAGGGGTCGGGCAGTCGAAGCTCGGAAACACCATATATTTT.

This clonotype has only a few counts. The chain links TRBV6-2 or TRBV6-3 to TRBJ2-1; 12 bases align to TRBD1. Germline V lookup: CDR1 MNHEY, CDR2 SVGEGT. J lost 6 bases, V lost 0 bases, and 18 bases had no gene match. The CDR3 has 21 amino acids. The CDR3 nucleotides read TGTGCCAGCAGTTACTCGAGGGACAGGGGGCTCCGGCGGGATTTAGGCAATGAGCAGTTCTTC. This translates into CASSYSRDRGLRRDLGNEQFF.

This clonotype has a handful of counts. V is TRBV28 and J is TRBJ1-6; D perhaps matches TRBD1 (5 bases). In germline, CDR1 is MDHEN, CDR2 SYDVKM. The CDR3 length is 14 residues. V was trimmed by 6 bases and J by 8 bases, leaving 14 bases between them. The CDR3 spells CASSPGTKDSPLHF. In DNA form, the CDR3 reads TGTGCCAGCAGCCCCGGGACGAAGGATTCACCCCTCCACTTT.

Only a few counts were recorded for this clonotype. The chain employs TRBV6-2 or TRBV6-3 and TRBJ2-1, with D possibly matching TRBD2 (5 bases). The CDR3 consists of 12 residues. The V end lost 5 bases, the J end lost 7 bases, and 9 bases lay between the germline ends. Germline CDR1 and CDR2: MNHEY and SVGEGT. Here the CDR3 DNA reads TGTGCCAGCAGTCTCTCGGGGAATGAGCAGTTCTTC. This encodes CASSLSGNEQFF.

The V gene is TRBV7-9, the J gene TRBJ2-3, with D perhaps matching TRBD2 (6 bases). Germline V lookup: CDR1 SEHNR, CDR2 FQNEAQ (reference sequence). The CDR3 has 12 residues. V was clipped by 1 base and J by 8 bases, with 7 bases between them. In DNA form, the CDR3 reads TGTGCCAGCAGCTTAGGCGGGACTACGCAGTATTTT. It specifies CASSLGGTTQYF.

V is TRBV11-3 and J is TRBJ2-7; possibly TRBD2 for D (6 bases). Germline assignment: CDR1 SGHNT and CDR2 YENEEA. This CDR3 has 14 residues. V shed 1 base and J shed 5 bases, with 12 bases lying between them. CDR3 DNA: TGTGCCAGCAGCTTAGCCCGCGGGAAGAACGAGCAGTACTTC. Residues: CASSLARGKNEQYF.